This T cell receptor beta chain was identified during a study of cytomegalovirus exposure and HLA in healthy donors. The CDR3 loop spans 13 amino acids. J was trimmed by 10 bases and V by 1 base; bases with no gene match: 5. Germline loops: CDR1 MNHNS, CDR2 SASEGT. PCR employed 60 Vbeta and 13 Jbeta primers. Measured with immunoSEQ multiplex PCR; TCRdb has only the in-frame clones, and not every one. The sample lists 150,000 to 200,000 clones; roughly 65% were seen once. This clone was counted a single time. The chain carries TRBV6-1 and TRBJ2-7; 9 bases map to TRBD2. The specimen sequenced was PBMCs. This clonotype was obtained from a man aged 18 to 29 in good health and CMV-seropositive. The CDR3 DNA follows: TGTGCCAGCAGTGAAGTGCAGACTAGCGGACAGTACGTC. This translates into CASSEVQTSGQYV.